A single sample is the source of the 14 T cell receptor beta chains below, sequenced in a study of blood T cell repertoires in COVID-19. TCRdb's table, derived via immunoSEQ multiplex PCR, lists solely in-frame clones and lacks some. The profile shows fewer than 150,000 clones, around 90% of them singletons. The specimen was peripheral blood. The receptors were sampled from a human donor in a cohort sampled during active COVID-19.

The rearrangement joins TRBV5-4 to TRBJ2-7, with TRBD1 identical over 10 bases. The germline CDR1 and CDR2 sequences are SGHNT and YYREEE (reference sequence). The CDR3 contains 17 residues. Germline trimming cut 0 bases from V and 3 bases from J; bases unmatched to any gene: 9. The DNA for the CDR3 is TGTGCCAGCAGCTTGGACGCTTCGACAGGGGGCGGCTACGAGCAGTACTTC. Its protein product is CASSLDASTGGGYEQYF. The full variable domain, completed using reference TRBV5-4 and TRBJ2-7, is ETGVTQSPTHLIKTRGQQVTLRCSSQSGHNTVSWYQQALGQGPQFIFQYYREEENGRGNFPPRFSGLQFPNYSSELNVNALELDDSALYLCASSLDASTGGGYEQYFGPGTRLTVT.

This chain links TRBV6-2 or TRBV6-3 with TRBJ1-2, with 9 bases lining up with TRBD1. This CDR3 is built from 15 residues. Germline CDR1 reads MNHEY; CDR2 reads SVGEGT. V was pared by 4 bases and J by 2 bases, with 5 bases of the junction left unmatched. The CDR3: CASSLPGQGNYGYTF. CDR3 nucleotides: TGTGCCAGCAGTTTACCGGGACAGGGCAACTATGGCTACACCTTC.

The chain is built from TRBV11-3 and TRBJ2-2; 8 bases line up with TRBD1. With 5 bases clipped from V and 3 bases from J, the junction kept 11 bases outside the gene matches. The V gene's germline CDR1 is SGHNT and CDR2 YENEEA. The length of the CDR3 is 17 residues. CDR3 DNA sequence: TGTGCCAGCAGCCTCCCCTCCGGGACAGGATACACCGGGGAGCTGTTTTTT. This encodes CASSLPSGTGYTGELFF.

This chain uses TRBV27 with TRBJ1-1, with unresolved D. The CDR3 contains 13 residues. In germline, CDR1 is MNHEY, CDR2 SMNVEV (reference sequence). V gave up 6 bases and J gave up 1 base, with 9 bases separating them. This chain's CDR3 is CASRGGRNTEAFF. For the CDR3, the DNA is TGTGCCAGCAGGGGAGGCAGGAACACTGAAGCTTTCTTT.

This chain uses TRBV7-9 with TRBJ2-3, with a weak D call TRBD1 (6 bases). Germline assignment: CDR1 SEHNR and CDR2 FQNEAQ (reference sequence). The V end lost 3 bases, the J end lost 0 bases, and 10 bases lay between the germline ends. The CDR3 loop spans 15 amino acids. The CDR3 DNA sequence: TGTGCCAGCAGCTTGTGGACAGCTAGCACAGATACGCAGTATTTT. It translates to CASSLWTASTDTQYF.

The chain carries TRBV10-3 and TRBJ2-3, with a possible D match to TRBD1 (6 bases). The CDR3 is made up of 14 amino acids. Trimming removed 8 bases at V and 2 bases at J, with 14 bases between. The germline CDR1 and CDR2 sequences are ENHRY and SYGVKD. The CDR3 spells CAIPRTETTDTQYF. CDR3 nucleotides: TGTGCCATCCCAAGGACAGAAACCACAGATACGCAGTATTTT.

This sequence joins TRBV30 and TRBJ1-5; TRBD1 matches 8 bases. Looked up from germline, CDR1 is GTSNPN and CDR2 is SVGIG (reference sequence). The CDR3 is made up of 14 amino acids. V gave up 4 bases and J gave up 1 base; unmatched junction bases: 3. The CDR3 loop reads CAWTHRGSNQPQHF. CDR3 nucleotides: TGTGCCTGGACCCACAGGGGGAGCAATCAGCCCCAGCATTTT.

In its sample, this clone was seen many times. The rearrangement uses TRBV15 and TRBJ2-5; D is perhaps TRBD2 (5 bases). The CDR3 contains 16 residues. Germline-derived CDR1 and CDR2 are LNHNV and YYDKDF (reference sequence). V lost 0 bases to trimming and J lost 1 base, with 12 bases between them. The DNA for the CDR3 is TGTGCCACCAGCAGAGATCGAGGGATCAGCCAAGAGACCCAGTACTTC. This codes for CATSRDRGISQETQYF. Using reference TRBV15 and TRBJ2-5 for the parts outside the CDR3, the full variable domain is DAMVIQNPRYQVTQFGKPVTLSCSQTLNHNVMYWYQQKSSQAPKLLFHYYDKDFNNEADTPDNFQSRRPNTSFCFLDIRSPGLGDTAMYLCATSRDRGISQETQYFGPGTRLLVL.

The chain joins TRBV6-5 to TRBJ1-5, with TRBD1 matching 7 bases. Germline V CDR1 and CDR2: MNHEY, SVGAGI. The CDR3 length is 12 residues. Losses at the gene ends were 6 bases for V and 7 bases for J; bases not matched to a gene: 3. CDR3 amino acids: CASSTGEQPQHF. CDR3 coding DNA: TGTGCCAGCAGCACAGGGGAGCAGCCCCAGCATTTT.

This chain uses TRBV19 with TRBJ2-7, with TRBD1 matching over 10 bases. Trimming removed 6 bases from V and 9 bases from J; junction bases left unmatched: 8. CDR1 and CDR2 from the germline V gene are LNHDA and SQIVND (reference sequence). The CDR3 has 13 amino acids. This chain's CDR3 is CASSGTGVRVQYF. The CDR3 DNA reads as TGTGCCAGTAGCGGGACAGGGGTTCGCGTGCAGTACTTC.

The CDR3 spells CASSYGILNTEAFF. In nucleotides, the CDR3 is TGTGCCAGCAGTTATGGCATTCTGAACACTGAAGCTTTCTTT. The chain is built from TRBV6-6 and TRBJ1-1; D unresolved. This CDR3 contains 14 residues. CDR1 and CDR2 from the germline V gene are MNHNY and SVGAGI (reference sequence). Trimming took 3 bases from V and 0 from J, leaving 8 bases between them.

The chain has TRBV19 and TRBJ1-5; TRBD1 matches 7 bases. V was clipped by 7 bases and J by 3 bases; unmatched bases: 6. Germline values: CDR1 LNHDA, CDR2 SQIVND (reference sequence). This CDR3 contains 14 residues. The chain's CDR3 is CASTTDRPNQPQHF. The CDR3 DNA sequence: TGTGCCAGTACAACGGACAGGCCCAATCAGCCCCAGCATTTT.

This sequence joins TRBV3-1 (or the pseudogene TRBV3-2) and TRBJ2-5, with TRBD1 matching 9 bases. V lost 5 bases, J lost 5 bases, and 9 bases stayed unmatched. Germline CDR1 reads LGHDT; CDR2 reads YNNKEL (reference sequence). The CDR3 covers 15 residues. CDR3 nucleotides: TGTGCCAGCAGCGCGGGACAGGGTAATCTGGAGACCCAGTACTTC. This translates into CASSAGQGNLETQYF.

The chain combines TRBV28 with TRBJ2-7, with TRBD2 matching 8 bases. The CDR3 spans 15 residues. V shed 5 bases, J shed 3 bases, and the junction held 9 bases outside the gene matches. The germline gives CDR1 MDHEN, CDR2 SYDVKM. CDR3: CASSRTDSGNYEQYF. CDR3 nucleotide sequence: TGTGCCAGCAGTCGGACCGATAGCGGGAACTACGAGCAGTACTTC.